This T cell receptor (beta chain) originates from a study of regulatory T cells in long-lasting Graves disease. Findings and limits, study-wide: Newly diagnosed patients had higher TCR diversity than persistent Graves' patients did.

As concerns this clonotype: The antigen remains undetermined.

Sequencing libraries for TCR beta were prepared with iRepertoire HTBI primers and Arm-PCR of CDR3 regions. TCRdb used MiXCR to reprocess the multiplex PCR reads, holding one entry per CDR3 protein. The sample has about 470,000 distinct CDR3 sequences, around 20% seen once. Time point specified: persistent/refractory GD, antithyroid drugs over 5 years with positive TRAb. PBMCs were the source of the RNA used for TCR sequencing. Peripheral blood, about 9 milliliters of it, was drawn into EDTA tubes. The input for sequencing was peripheral blood mononuclear cells (PBMCs), taken when the disease was refractory, from a patient treated with antithyroid drugs. The source is a female donor with Graves disease.

The DNA of the CDR3 is TGTGCCAGCAGTTACGGGGCCTTCATAGCTTTCTTT. Its protein is CASSYGAFIAFF. The chain employs TRBV6-7 and TRBJ1-1; weak D call: TRBD1 (5 bases). TRBV6-7 is an ORF, with its function uncertain. V shed 2 bases and J shed 10 bases, with 11 bases lying between them. The CDR3 is 12 residues long.